One and the same sample provided the 31 T cell receptor beta chains below, sequenced in a study of blood T cell repertoires in COVID-19. Produced via immunoSEQ multiplex PCR; TCRdb's table is partial and in-frame only. This sample has about 440,000 clones; around 89% occur once, and the top ten carry over 10%. Sequenced: peripheral blood. The source of these receptors is a woman aged 45-65 years with COVID-19, enrolled during active disease.

The rearrangement joins TRBV5-1 to TRBJ1-1, with D uncertain. The germline V gene encodes CDR1 SGHRS and CDR2 YFSETQ. V was clipped by 4 bases and J by 3 bases, with 13 bases between them. The CDR3 has 14 residues. DNA of the CDR3: TGCGCCAGCAGCCCTAGAGAGTGGGACACTGAAGCTTTCTTT. It translates to CASSPREWDTEAFF. Full variable domain (missing parts from reference TRBV5-1 and TRBJ1-1): KAGVTQTPRYLIKTRGQQVTLSCSPISGHRSVSWYQQTPGQGLQFLFEYFSETQRNKGNFPGRFSGRQFSNSRSEMNVSTLELGDSALYLCASSPREWDTEAFFGQGTRLTVV.

This clone was detected only once. The V call is TRBV30, the J call TRBJ1-5; D gene uncertain. CDR1 GTSNPN and CDR2 SVGIG come from the germline V gene (reference sequence). This CDR3 is 13 amino acids long. V was cut by 1 base and J by 5 bases, with 9 bases left in between. DNA for the CDR3: TGTGCCTGGAGTGAGCAGGACTATCAGCCCCAGCATTTT. Its translation: CAWSEQDYQPQHF.

This chain uses TRBV30 with TRBJ2-3; 12 bases agree with TRBD2. The germline gives CDR1 GTSNPN, CDR2 SVGIG (reference sequence). The CDR3 totals 14 residues. V was clipped by 3 bases and J by 8 bases; unmatched bases: 6. The CDR3 bases are TGTGCCTGGAGACTAGCGGGGGGAGTAGGTACGCAGTATTTT. It is translated as CAWRLAGGVGTQYF.

This chain uses TRBV5-1 with TRBJ1-5, with D possibly matching TRBD1 (6 bases). The CDR3 contains 13 residues. The V end was cut by 7 bases, the J end by 6 bases, with 14 bases between. Germline V CDR1 and CDR2: SGHRS, YFSETQ. The CDR3 DNA is TGCGCCAGCCGTTACAGGGTAGGTCAGCCCCAGCATTTT. Translation: CASRYRVGQPQHF.

J is TRBJ2-1 and V is TRBV5-1, with 7 positions matching TRBD1. The CDR3 is 16 amino acids. The trim removed 2 bases at V and 1 base at J, leaving 6 bases unmatched. CDR1 SGHRS and CDR2 YFSETQ come from the germline V gene. The CDR3 loop reads CASSFQTGQSYNEQFF. The CDR3 coding sequence is TGCGCCAGCAGCTTTCAGACAGGGCAGTCCTACAATGAGCAGTTCTTC.

Comment on this clone: Sequence at one end of the junction differs from germline and may be a read error. This chain joins TRBV24-1 and TRBJ1-6; tentatively, D is TRBD1 (6 bases). The CDR3 is made up of 9 amino acids. Looked up from germline, CDR1 is KGHDR and CDR2 is SFDVKD. CDR3: CATSRGAFF. As DNA, the CDR3 is TGTGCCACCAGTCGGGGGGCCTTCTTT.

The chain employs TRBV6-5 and TRBJ2-7; TRBD2 matches at 7 bases. The CDR3 runs to 14 residues. Trimming at V came to 6 bases and at J to 4 bases, leaving 9 bases not matched to a gene. Germline-derived CDR1 and CDR2 are MNHEY and SVGAGI. CDR3 in DNA: TGTGCCAGCAGGTCGTCGGGGGGTAGGTACGAGCAGTACTTC. Protein: CASRSSGGRYEQYF.

The chain couples TRBV2 to TRBJ1-4, with D perhaps matching TRBD1 (6 bases). The CDR3 totals 13 residues. V lost 3 bases and J lost 8, with 10 bases in between. Germline CDR1 is SNHLY and CDR2 is FYNNEI. CDR3: CASSDMQGEKLFF. The DNA of the CDR3 is TGTGCCAGCAGTGATATGCAGGGGGAAAAACTGTTTTTT.

The chain is built from TRBV5-6 and TRBJ1-2; D is ambiguous. V shed 2 bases and J shed 4 bases, with 12 bases lying between them. CDR1 and CDR2 (germline): SGHDT, YYEEEE. The CDR3 loop spans 14 amino acids. CDR3 amino acids: CASSFPVQVYGYTF. The CDR3 bases are TGTGCCAGCAGCTTCCCAGTCCAGGTCTATGGCTACACCTTC.

V is TRBV7-3 and J is TRBJ2-3; no clear D. Trimming removed 2 bases at V and 0 bases at J, with 12 bases between. The germline gives CDR1 SGHTA, CDR2 FQGTGA. CDR3 length equals 16 residues. The CDR3 DNA follows: TGTGCCAGCAGCTTAGATGCAGGCAGAAGCACAGATACGCAGTATTTT. This encodes CASSLDAGRSTDTQYF. The full variable domain, rest sourced from reference TRBV7-3 and TRBJ2-3, is GAGVSQTPSNKVTEKGKYVELRCDPISGHTALYWYRQSLGQGPEFLIYFQGTGAADDSGLPNDRFFAVRPEGSVSTLKIQRTERGDSAVYLCASSLDAGRSTDTQYFGPGTRLTVL.

The rearrangement joins TRBV11-2 to TRBJ2-5; TRBD2 is a possible D gene (7 bases). The germline V gene encodes CDR1 SGHAT and CDR2 FQNNGV. This CDR3 comprises 15 residues. V was clipped by 2 bases and J by 3 bases, with 13 bases between them. The CDR3 reads CASSLWRGREETQYF. The CDR3 DNA reads TGTGCCAGCAGCTTATGGCGGGGGCGGGAAGAGACCCAGTACTTC.

Points on this clone: Other DNA sequences in the sample encode the same CDR3. The J gene is TRBJ2-3, the V gene TRBV9, with TRBD2 matching 8 bases. The CDR3 sequence is 15 residues long. The trim removed 0 bases at V and 1 base at J, leaving 1 base unmatched. Germline-derived CDR1 and CDR2 are SGDLS and YYNGEE. The CDR3 spells CASSVALAGTDTQYF. In DNA, the CDR3 is TGTGCCAGCAGCGTAGCACTAGCGGGCACAGATACGCAGTATTTT. Filled out from reference TRBV9 and TRBJ2-3, the complete variable domain reads DSGVTQTPKHLITATGQRVTLRCSPRSGDLSVYWYQQSLDQGLQFLIQYYNGEERAKGNILERFSAQQFPDLHSELNLSSLELGDSALYFCASSVALAGTDTQYFGPGTRLTVL.

The rearrangement uses TRBV11-3 and TRBJ2-2; TRBD2 is a possible D gene (5 bases). Germline CDR1 and CDR2: SGHNT and YENEEA. V dropped 5 bases and J dropped 5 bases, with 12 bases sitting between them. The CDR3 runs 14 residues. The CDR3 region has the DNA TGTGCCAGCAGCCCAAACGGGATAACCGGGGAGCTGTTTTTT. As protein: CASSPNGITGELFF.

J is TRBJ2-3 and V is TRBV5-4, with 11 bases matching TRBD1. CDR3 length equals 15 residues. The ends lost 0 bases at V and 6 bases at J; junction bases unmatched: 3. Per the germline V gene, CDR1 is SGHNT and CDR2 is YYREEE (reference sequence). The CDR3 spells CASSLGTGGLDTQYF. The CDR3 nucleotides are TGTGCCAGCAGCTTGGGGACAGGGGGCCTGGATACGCAGTATTTT. Filled out from reference TRBV5-4 and TRBJ2-3, the complete variable domain reads ETGVTQSPTHLIKTRGQQVTLRCSSQSGHNTVSWYQQALGQGPQFIFQYYREEENGRGNFPPRFSGLQFPNYSSELNVNALELDDSALYLCASSLGTGGLDTQYFGPGTRLTVL.

The chain joins TRBV5-6 to TRBJ1-1, with D perhaps matching TRBD1 (5 bases). Trimming shortened V by 4 bases and J by 8 bases, and 18 bases separated the two germline ends. CDR3 length equals 14 residues. CDR1 SGHDT and CDR2 YYEEEE come from the germline V gene. The DNA of the CDR3 is TGTGCCAGCAGCCGGTCTATCGACAGAGTGGAAGCTTTCTTT. The encoded protein is CASSRSIDRVEAFF. Together with reference TRBV5-6 and TRBJ1-1, the CDR3 gives the full variable domain: DAGVTQSPTHLIKTRGQQVTLRCSPKSGHDTVSWYQQALGQGPQFIFQYYEEEERQRGNFPDRFSGHQFPNYSSELNVNALLLGDSALYLCASSRSIDRVEAFFGQGTRLTVV.

The rearrangement joins TRBV6-4 to TRBJ2-1; a possible D gene is TRBD2 (6 bases). The CDR3 is made up of 17 amino acids. V was pared by 4 bases and J by 5 bases, with 21 bases between. Germline lookup yields CDR1 MRHNA and CDR2 SNTAGT. CDR3 sequence (DNA): TGTGCCAGCAGTGGGCCCAGAGAGACTAGAAGCAACAATGAGCAGTTCTTC. Protein product: CASSGPRETRSNNEQFF.

The V and J genes are TRBV27 and TRBJ1-3, with D maybe TRBD1 (5 bases). Germline V gives CDR1 MNHEY, CDR2 SMNVEV (reference sequence). The V and J ends lost 5 bases and 0 bases respectively, with 11 bases between them. This CDR3 contains 15 residues. In DNA, the CDR3 is TGTGCCAGCAGTATTAACAGGAACTCTGGAAACACCATATATTTT. Protein: CASSINRNSGNTIYF.

This sequence joins TRBV9 and TRBJ1-1; maybe TRBD1 (5 bases). The germline V gene has CDR1 SGDLS and CDR2 YYNGEE. Trimming removed 5 bases at V and 4 bases at J, with 12 bases between. CDR3 length equals 13 residues. CDR3 amino acids: CASRDRGGTEAFF. In nucleotides, the CDR3 is TGTGCCAGCAGGGATAGGGGAGGCACTGAAGCTTTCTTT. Using reference TRBV9 and TRBJ1-1 for the parts outside the CDR3, the full variable domain is DSGVTQTPKHLITATGQRVTLRCSPRSGDLSVYWYQQSLDQGLQFLIQYYNGEERAKGNILERFSAQQFPDLHSELNLSSLELGDSALYFCASRDRGGTEAFFGQGTRLTVV.

The gene calls are TRBV1 and TRBJ2-3; TRBD1 is the table's D call, not checked against the DNA. TRBV1 has pseudogene status. The CDR3 contains 16 residues. The CDR3, as DNA: TGCACCAGCAGCCAAGAGACGATGAAAACAGCAGATACGCAGTATTTT. Protein: CTSSQETMKTADTQYF.

This clone was observed a few times. The chain carries TRBV5-1 and TRBJ1-2, with 7 positions matching TRBD1. The CDR3 covers 15 residues. Trimming took 4 bases from V and 3 from J; bases not matched to a gene: 9. Germline CDR1 SGHRS, CDR2 YFSETQ. CDR3 sequence reads: CASSPTPTGDYGYTF. CDR3 in DNA: TGCGCCAGCAGCCCCACCCCTACAGGGGACTATGGCTACACCTTC.

The genes are TRBV5-1 and TRBJ2-1; TRBD1 might be the D (6 bases). V shed 2 bases and J shed 15 bases, with 24 bases lying between them. The germline gives CDR1 SGHRS, CDR2 YFSETQ. The CDR3 consists of 15 residues. CDR3 sequence: CASSLSGTPPSGWFF. The CDR3 region has the DNA TGCGCCAGCAGCTTATCCGGGACACCACCGAGTGGATGGTTCTTC.

This rearrangement joins TRBV19 to TRBJ1-2, with D possibly TRBD1 on 6 matching bases. Trimming took 7 bases from V and 8 from J, leaving 26 bases between them. Germline CDR1 LNHDA, CDR2 SQIVND (reference sequence). CDR3 length: 16 amino acids. CDR3 in DNA: TGTGCCAGTACCCTCACCCCAGCCGGGACACCCTCGGGCTACACCTTC. It encodes CASTLTPAGTPSGYTF. The full variable domain, with the rest looked up from reference TRBV19 and TRBJ1-2, is DGGITQSPKYLFRKEGQNVTLSCEQNLNHDAMYWYRQDPGQGLRLIYYSQIVNDFQKGDIAEGYSVSREKKESFPLTVTSAQKNPTAFYLCASTLTPAGTPSGYTFGSGTRLTVV.

The J gene is TRBJ1-1, the V gene TRBV6-6, with D hard to call. Trimming took off 5 bases at V and 13 bases at J, with 20 bases between the two ends. Germline V gives CDR1 MNHNY, CDR2 SVGAGI (reference sequence). The CDR3 contains 13 residues. CDR3 amino acids: CASSPREPRLGFF. The CDR3 region has the DNA TGTGCCAGCAGTCCGCGGGAGCCCCGGTTGGGTTTCTTT.

This clone was counted a single time. The chain is built from TRBV21-1 and TRBJ1-5. TRBV21-1 is marked as a pseudogene. The CDR3 is 14 amino acids. The CDR3 DNA reads as TGTGCCAGCAGCAAAAATCTATCTAATCAGCCCCAGCATTTT. It specifies CASSKNLSNQPQHF.

V is TRBV6-5 and J is TRBJ2-1; D may be TRBD2 (6 bases). Trimming removed 5 bases at V and 0 bases at J, with 11 bases between. Germline lookup yields CDR1 MNHEY and CDR2 SVGAGI. This CDR3 comprises 15 residues. As DNA, the CDR3 is TGTGCCAGCAGTCGGGGGTCAAGCTCCTACAATGAGCAGTTCTTC. Translated, it gives CASSRGSSSYNEQFF.

V usage is TRBV11-2 and J usage is TRBJ1-4; D call uncertain. Germline values: CDR1 SGHAT, CDR2 FQNNGV. The CDR3 loop spans 15 amino acids. Trimming removed 5 bases at V and 2 bases at J, with 12 bases between. The CDR3 DNA sequence: TGTGCCAGCAGCCCACGGCGGGCGACTAATGAAAAACTGTTTTTT. As protein: CASSPRRATNEKLFF.

This clone was counted once. The V gene is TRBV3-1 (or the pseudogene TRBV3-2), the J gene TRBJ2-3; a weak D match, TRBD2 (5 bases). Germline CDR1 LGHDT, CDR2 YNNKEL (reference sequence). V lost 8 bases, J lost 1 base, and 10 bases lay in between. The length of the CDR3 is 13 residues. The CDR3 loop is CASRDRGTDTQYF. The CDR3 DNA sequence: TGTGCCAGCCGGGATAGGGGCACAGATACGCAGTATTTT.

The chain uses TRBV30 and TRBJ2-1; tentative D call: TRBD2 (5 bases). V was pared by 2 bases and J by 6 bases, with 8 bases between. The CDR3 is made up of 12 amino acids. The V gene's germline CDR1 is GTSNPN and CDR2 SVGIG (reference sequence). The CDR3 is CAWSRLSNEQFF. As DNA, the CDR3 is TGTGCCTGGAGTCGACTAAGCAATGAGCAGTTCTTC.

This chain uses TRBV2 with TRBJ2-6; D perhaps matches TRBD1 (5 bases). V was trimmed by 3 bases and J by 0 bases, leaving 6 bases between them. The CDR3 extends over 15 amino acids. The germline CDR1 and CDR2 sequences are SNHLY and FYNNEI. The CDR3 DNA reads as TGTGCCAGCAGTGACAGGGTCTCTGGGGCCAACGTCCTGACTTTC. This encodes CASSDRVSGANVLTF.

This chain links TRBV6-5 with TRBJ1-2; D may be TRBD1 (5 bases). The CDR3 is 15 residues long. Germline V gene sequence: CDR1 MNHEY, CDR2 SVGAGI. Trimming left V 7 bases short and J 4 bases short, with 19 bases between. CDR3 sequence: CASTLPGPQGYGYTF. For the CDR3, the DNA is TGTGCCAGCACCTTACCCGGGCCCCAGGGCTATGGCTACACCTTC.

This sequence joins TRBV2 and TRBJ1-1; unclear D gene. From germline, CDR1 is SNHLY and CDR2 FYNNEI. Trimming removed 4 bases from V and 0 bases from J, with 9 bases in between. This CDR3 contains 14 residues. The CDR3 nucleotides read TGTGCCAGCAGTGTGGGCACCATGAACACTGAAGCTTTCTTT. Its translation is CASSVGTMNTEAFF.